This T cell receptor (beta chain) was captured by sequencing in a study of cytotoxic CD8 clonotypes in ibrutinib-treated CLL. Study conclusions and caveats: At the start, clonality exceeded age-matched healthy donors and followed circulating CD8+ T-cell counts.

On this clone itself: Its antigen is unknown.

The CDR3 is 15 residues long. Trimming removed 7 bases from V and 3 bases from J, with 16 bases in between. Germline loops: CDR1 MNHEY, CDR2 SVGAGI. Sequencing used immunoSEQ multiplex PCR; TCRdb keeps in-frame clones, though not all of them. This table holds 300,000 to 400,000 clones, roughly 70% found once. This TCR was recovered from a human donor with chronic lymphocytic leukemia. The sequenced sample was PBMCs, obtained after 36 months of ibrutinib treatment. V usage is TRBV6-5 and J usage is TRBJ2-1; D might be TRBD2 (6 bases). This chain's CDR3 is CASTTDGGNYNEQFF. The CDR3 region has the DNA TGTGCCAGCACCACGGATGGGGGGAACTACAATGAGCAGTTCTTC.